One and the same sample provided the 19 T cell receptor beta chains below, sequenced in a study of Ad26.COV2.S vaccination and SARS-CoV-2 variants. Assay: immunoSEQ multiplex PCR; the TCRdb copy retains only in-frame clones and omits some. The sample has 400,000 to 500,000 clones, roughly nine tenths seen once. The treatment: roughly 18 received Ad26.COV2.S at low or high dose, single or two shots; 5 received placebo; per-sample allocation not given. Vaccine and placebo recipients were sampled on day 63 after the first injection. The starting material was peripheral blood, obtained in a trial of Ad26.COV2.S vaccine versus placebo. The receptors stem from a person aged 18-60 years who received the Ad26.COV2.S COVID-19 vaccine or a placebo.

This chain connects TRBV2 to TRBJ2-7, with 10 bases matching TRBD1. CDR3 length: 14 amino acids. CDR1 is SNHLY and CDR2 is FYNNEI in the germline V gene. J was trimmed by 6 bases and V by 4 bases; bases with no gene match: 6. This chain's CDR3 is CASSGRQGAGEQYF. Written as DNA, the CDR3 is TGTGCCAGCAGTGGGCGACAGGGGGCCGGCGAGCAGTACTTC.

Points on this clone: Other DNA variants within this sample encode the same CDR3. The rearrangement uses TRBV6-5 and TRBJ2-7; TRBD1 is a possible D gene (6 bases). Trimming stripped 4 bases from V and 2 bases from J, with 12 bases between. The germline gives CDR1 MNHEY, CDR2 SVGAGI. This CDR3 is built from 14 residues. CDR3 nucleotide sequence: TGTGCCAGCAGTTCGACAGGCCTCGCCTACGAGCAGTACTTC. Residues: CASSSTGLAYEQYF.

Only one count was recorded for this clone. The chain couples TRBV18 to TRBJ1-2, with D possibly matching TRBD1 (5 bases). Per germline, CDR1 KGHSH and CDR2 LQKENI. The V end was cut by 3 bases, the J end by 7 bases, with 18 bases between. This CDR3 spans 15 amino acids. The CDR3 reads CASSPLSGGDGGYTF. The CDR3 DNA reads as TGTGCCAGCTCACCGCTCTCCGGGGGGGACGGTGGCTACACCTTC.

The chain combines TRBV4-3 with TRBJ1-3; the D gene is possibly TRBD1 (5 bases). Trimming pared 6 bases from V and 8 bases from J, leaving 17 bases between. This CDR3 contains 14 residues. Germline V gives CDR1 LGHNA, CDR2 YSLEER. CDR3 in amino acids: CASSINWGDHTIYF. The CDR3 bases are TGCGCCAGCAGTATAAACTGGGGGGATCACACCATATATTTT.

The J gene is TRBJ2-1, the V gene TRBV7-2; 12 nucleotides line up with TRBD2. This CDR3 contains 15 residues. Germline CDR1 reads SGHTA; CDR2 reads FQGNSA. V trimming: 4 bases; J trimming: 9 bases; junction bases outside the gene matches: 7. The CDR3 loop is CASSSRLAGALEQFF. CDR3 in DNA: TGTGCCAGCAGCTCACGACTAGCGGGGGCTCTTGAGCAGTTCTTC.

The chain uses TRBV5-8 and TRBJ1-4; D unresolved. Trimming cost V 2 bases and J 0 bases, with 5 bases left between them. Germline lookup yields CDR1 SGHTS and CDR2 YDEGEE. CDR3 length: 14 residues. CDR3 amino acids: CASSFLSTNEKLFF. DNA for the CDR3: TGTGCCAGCAGCTTTCTTTCAACTAATGAAAAACTGTTTTTT.

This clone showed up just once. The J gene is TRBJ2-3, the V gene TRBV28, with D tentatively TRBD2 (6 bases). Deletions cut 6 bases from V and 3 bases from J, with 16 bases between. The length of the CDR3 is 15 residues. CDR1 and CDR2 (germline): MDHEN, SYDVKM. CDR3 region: CASSQSTSRTDTQYF. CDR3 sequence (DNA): TGTGCCAGCAGCCAATCGACTAGTAGGACAGATACGCAGTATTTT.

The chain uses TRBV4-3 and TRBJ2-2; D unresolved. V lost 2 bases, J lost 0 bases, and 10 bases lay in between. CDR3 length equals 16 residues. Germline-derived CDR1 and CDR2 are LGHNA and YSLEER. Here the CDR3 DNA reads TGCGCCAGCAGCCAATTTCTAACCTCGAACACCGGGGAGCTGTTTTTT. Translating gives CASSQFLTSNTGELFF.

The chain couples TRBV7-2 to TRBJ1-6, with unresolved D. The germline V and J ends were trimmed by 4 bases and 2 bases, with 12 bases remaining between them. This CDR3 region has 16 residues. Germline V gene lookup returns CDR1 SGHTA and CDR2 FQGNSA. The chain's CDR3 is CASSSGGVTYNSPLHF. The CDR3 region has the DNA TGTGCCAGCAGCTCCGGTGGGGTAACCTATAATTCACCCCTCCACTTT.

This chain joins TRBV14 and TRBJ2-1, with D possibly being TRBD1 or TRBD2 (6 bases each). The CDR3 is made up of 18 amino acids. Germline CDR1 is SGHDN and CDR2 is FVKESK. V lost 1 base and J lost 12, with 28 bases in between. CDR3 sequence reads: CASSQVGGGSGRRSAQFF. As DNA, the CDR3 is TGTGCCAGCAGCCAAGTGGGTGGGGGCTCCGGGAGACGATCAGCGCAGTTCTTC.

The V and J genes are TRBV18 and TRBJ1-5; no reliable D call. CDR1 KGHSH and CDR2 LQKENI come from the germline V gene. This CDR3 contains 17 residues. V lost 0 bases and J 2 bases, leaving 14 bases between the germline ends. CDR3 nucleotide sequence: TGTGCCAGCTCACCACCGGGCCCACAACGAGGCAATCAGCCCCAGCATTTT. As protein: CASSPPGPQRGNQPQHF.

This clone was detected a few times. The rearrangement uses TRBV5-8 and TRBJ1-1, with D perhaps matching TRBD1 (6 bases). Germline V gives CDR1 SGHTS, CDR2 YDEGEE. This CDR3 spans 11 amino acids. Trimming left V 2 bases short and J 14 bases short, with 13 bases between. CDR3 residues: CASSLGQLLFF. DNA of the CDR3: TGTGCCAGCAGCTTAGGACAGCTACTATTCTTT.

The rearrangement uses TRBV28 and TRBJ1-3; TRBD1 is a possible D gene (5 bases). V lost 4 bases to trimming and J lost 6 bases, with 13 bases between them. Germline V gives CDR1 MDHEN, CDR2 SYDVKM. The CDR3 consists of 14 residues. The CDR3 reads CASSYLRGENTIYF. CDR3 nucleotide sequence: TGTGCCAGCAGTTACCTAAGGGGCGAAAACACCATATATTTT.

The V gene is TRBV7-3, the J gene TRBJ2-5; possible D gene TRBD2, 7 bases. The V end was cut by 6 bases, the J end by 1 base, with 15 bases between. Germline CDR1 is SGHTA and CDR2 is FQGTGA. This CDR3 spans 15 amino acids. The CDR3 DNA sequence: TGTGCCAGCAGTAGGGCGGGGGCGTTCCAAGAGACCCAGTACTTC. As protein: CASSRAGAFQETQYF.

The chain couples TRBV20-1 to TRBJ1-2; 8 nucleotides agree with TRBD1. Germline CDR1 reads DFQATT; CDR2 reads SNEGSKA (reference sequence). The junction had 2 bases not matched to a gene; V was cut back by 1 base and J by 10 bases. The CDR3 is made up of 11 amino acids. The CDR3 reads CSARGQGTYTF. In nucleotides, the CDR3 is TGCAGTGCTAGAGGACAGGGGACCTACACCTTC.

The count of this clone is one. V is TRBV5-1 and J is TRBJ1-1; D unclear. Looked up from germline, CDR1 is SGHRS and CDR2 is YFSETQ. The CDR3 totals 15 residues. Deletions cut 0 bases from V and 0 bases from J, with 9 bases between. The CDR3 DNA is TGCGCCAGCAGCTTGGGGGCAGCTATGAACACTGAAGCTTTCTTT. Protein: CASSLGAAMNTEAFF. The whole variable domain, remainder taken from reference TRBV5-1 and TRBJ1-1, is KAGVTQTPRYLIKTRGQQVTLSCSPISGHRSVSWYQQTPGQGLQFLFEYFSETQRNKGNFPGRFSGRQFSNSRSEMNVSTLELGDSALYLCASSLGAAMNTEAFFGQGTRLTVV.

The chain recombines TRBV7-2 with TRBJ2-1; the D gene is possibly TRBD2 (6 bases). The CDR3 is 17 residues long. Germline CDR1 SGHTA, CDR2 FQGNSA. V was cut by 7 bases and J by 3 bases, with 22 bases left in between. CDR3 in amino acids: CASTPPPGRPHYNEQFF. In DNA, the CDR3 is TGTGCCAGCACCCCTCCCCCAGGGAGGCCCCACTACAATGAGCAGTTCTTC.

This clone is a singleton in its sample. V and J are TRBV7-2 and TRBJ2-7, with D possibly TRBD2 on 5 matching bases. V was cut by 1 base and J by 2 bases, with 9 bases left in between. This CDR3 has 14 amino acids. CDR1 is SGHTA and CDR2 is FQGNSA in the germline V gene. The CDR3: CASSLGGKPYEQYF. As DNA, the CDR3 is TGTGCCAGCAGCTTAGGAGGGAAACCCTACGAGCAGTACTTC.

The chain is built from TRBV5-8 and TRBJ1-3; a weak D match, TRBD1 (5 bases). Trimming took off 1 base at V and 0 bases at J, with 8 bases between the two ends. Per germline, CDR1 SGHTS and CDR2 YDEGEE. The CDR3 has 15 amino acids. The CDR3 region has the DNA TGTGCCAGCAGCTTGTGGGGCCTCTCTGGAAACACCATATATTTT. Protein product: CASSLWGLSGNTIYF.